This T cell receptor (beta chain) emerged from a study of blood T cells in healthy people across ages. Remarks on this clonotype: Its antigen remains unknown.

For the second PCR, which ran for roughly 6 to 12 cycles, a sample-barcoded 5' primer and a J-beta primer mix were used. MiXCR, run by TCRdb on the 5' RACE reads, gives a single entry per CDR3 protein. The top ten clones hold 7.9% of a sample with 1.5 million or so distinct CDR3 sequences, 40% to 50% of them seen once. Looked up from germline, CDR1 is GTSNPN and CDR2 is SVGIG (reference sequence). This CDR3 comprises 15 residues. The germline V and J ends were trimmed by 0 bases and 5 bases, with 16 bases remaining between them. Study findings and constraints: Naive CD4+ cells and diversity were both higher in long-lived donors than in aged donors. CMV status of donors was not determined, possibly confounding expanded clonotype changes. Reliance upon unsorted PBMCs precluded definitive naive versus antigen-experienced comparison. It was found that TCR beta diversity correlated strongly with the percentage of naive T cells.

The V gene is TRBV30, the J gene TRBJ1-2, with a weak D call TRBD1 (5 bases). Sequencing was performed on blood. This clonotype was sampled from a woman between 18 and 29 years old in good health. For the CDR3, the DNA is TGTGCCTGGAGTGTAAAGGGGCCGGAGTCTTATGGCTACACCTTC. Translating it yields CAWSVKGPESYGYTF.